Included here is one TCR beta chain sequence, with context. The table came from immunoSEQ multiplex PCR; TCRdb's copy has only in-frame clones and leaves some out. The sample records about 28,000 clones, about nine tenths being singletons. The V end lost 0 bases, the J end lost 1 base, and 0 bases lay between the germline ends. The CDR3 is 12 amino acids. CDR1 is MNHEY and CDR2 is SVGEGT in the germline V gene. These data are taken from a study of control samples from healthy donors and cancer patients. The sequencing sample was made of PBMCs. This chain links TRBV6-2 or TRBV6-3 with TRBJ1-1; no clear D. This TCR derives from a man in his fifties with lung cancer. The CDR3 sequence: CASSYSNTEAFF. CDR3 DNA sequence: TGTGCCAGCAGTTACTCGAACACTGAAGCTTTCTTT.